The TCR beta chain under discussion was sequenced for a study of human T cells and chemical hapten exposure. Looking at the study overall: Skin on the upper inner arm, roughly 2 cm by roughly 2 cm in size, was sensitized with 2% DPC. Enrolled patients were predominantly female and had alopecia areata, totalis or universalis.

TCRdb reprocessed the RACE reads via MiXCR and lists one record per CDR3 protein. Of around 60,000 distinct CDR3 sequences listed, around 7% were seen once; the top ten hold approximately 1.6%. Time point described: pre-sensitization, week 0. Treatment of the sample: therapeutic diphenylcyclopropenone sensitization with weekly scalp DPC. General observations from the study: The number of TCRs over 1 in 1000 frequency stayed unchanged after DPC.

In its sample, this clonotype was seen many times. Its antigen is undetermined. The CDR3 extends over 15 amino acids. V was trimmed by 5 bases and J by 3 bases, leaving 14 bases between them. Germline CDR1 MNHEY, CDR2 SMNVEV (reference sequence). The clonotype comes from a woman in her twenties or thirties with alopecia areata. Some clones in this sample may be carry-over from other donors' samples. The sample consisted of whole blood, taken in connection with sensitization to the hapten diphenylcyclopropenone (DPC). The V and J genes are TRBV27 and TRBJ1-5; D may be TRBD1 (5 bases). The CDR3 DNA follows: TGTGCCAGCAGTCCGCCAGGGCAGTACAATCAGCCCCAGCATTTT. It translates to CASSPPGQYNQPQHF.